This is a list of T cell receptor beta chains from one sample in a study of regulatory T cells in long-lasting Graves disease. TCRdb redid the calling of the multiplex PCR reads with MiXCR, one entry per CDR3 protein. Among under 500,000 distinct CDR3 sequences listed, about a fifth were seen once. The source was peripheral blood mononuclear cells (PBMCs), collected when the disease was refractory, from a patient treated with antithyroid drugs. These receptors originate from a female donor with Graves disease. Both conserved end residues are part of each CDR3. Each record gives: V gene, CDR3 protein.

v_gene: TRBV14; CDR3aa: CASSQGIHLRGETQYF
v_gene: TRBV2; CDR3aa: CASSATGEWSTEAFF
v_gene: TRBV5-4; CDR3aa: CASSPGQGATASYTF
v_gene: TRBV10-2; CDR3aa: CASSESVTAYYGYTF
v_gene: TRBV3-1; CDR3aa: CASSQGRQGYNSPLHF
v_gene: TRBV6-2/TRBV6-3; CDR3aa: CASSGQGLGIQYF
v_gene: TRBV9; CDR3aa: CASSTHDRELYEQYF
v_gene: TRBV4-3; CDR3aa: CAGSQVLAGGGETQYF
v_gene: TRBV7-2; CDR3aa: CASSLAVLEPQHF
v_gene: TRBV27; CDR3aa: CASSPNLWTSGVNTGELFF
v_gene: TRBV2; CDR3aa: CASTNPGGLEKLFF
v_gene: TRBV18; CDR3aa: CASSPPGRVKNIQYF
v_gene: TRBV20-1; CDR3aa: CSAREWLGQETQYF
v_gene: TRBV20-1; CDR3aa: CSARSAGGVEQYF
v_gene: TRBV20-1; CDR3aa: CSAKGTETQYF
v_gene: TRBV12-3/TRBV12-4; CDR3aa: CASSFDRVFSGELFF
v_gene: TRBV4-3; CDR3aa: CASSQGSGWSYNEQFF
v_gene: TRBV7-9; CDR3aa: CASSLASVANYSYTF
v_gene: TRBV6-5; CDR3aa: CASSYDGTSTDTQYF
v_gene: TRBV10-2; CDR3aa: CASSATGTGSNTGELFF
v_gene: TRBV6-1; CDR3aa: CASSNPGPRAYEQYF
v_gene: TRBV29-1; CDR3aa: CSVGTGGNTEAFF
v_gene: TRBV29-1; CDR3aa: CSVGWGANQPQHF
v_gene: TRBV24-1; CDR3aa: CATSDLGDRGYEQYF
v_gene: TRBV27; CDR3aa: CASSPHTDTQYF
v_gene: TRBV5-1; CDR3aa: CASSSLVGTEAFF
v_gene: TRBV30; CDR3aa: CAWSAANYGYTF
v_gene: TRBV29-1; CDR3aa: CSVEAGPNTGELFF
v_gene: TRBV12-3/TRBV12-4; CDR3aa: CASSQRPELGAFF
v_gene: TRBV7-2; CDR3aa: CASSPLAGDETQYF
v_gene: TRBV6-2/TRBV6-3; CDR3aa: CASSGTAHSYEQYF
v_gene: TRBV6-1; CDR3aa: CASSPQRGYTGELFF
v_gene: TRBV20-1; CDR3aa: CSASVGQFNSPLHF
v_gene: TRBV20-1; CDR3aa: CSASRGTYERYF
v_gene: TRBV4-1; CDR3aa: CASSQDGGTRPDEAFF
v_gene: TRBV7-2; CDR3aa: CASSSASGPGYTF
v_gene: TRBV27; CDR3aa: CASSLSTTGTDTQYF
v_gene: TRBV28; CDR3aa: CASSYDGEQYF
v_gene: TRBV20-1; CDR3aa: CSARQGDYGYTF
v_gene: TRBV11-3; CDR3aa: CASSPGTGLSYEQYF
v_gene: TRBV29-1; CDR3aa: CSVETGGNQPQHF